A selection of T cell receptor beta chains follows, all from one sample in a study of T cells after yellow fever vaccination. One entry per CDR3 protein, called by TCRdb with MiXCR from the 5' RACE reads. The top ten clones hold over 13% of a sample with 450,000 to 600,000 distinct CDR3 sequences, about 13% of them seen once. Material: PBMCs, obtained on the day of the yellow fever booster vaccination. Receptors were obtained from a man between 25 and 39 years old who received the YFV17D yellow fever vaccine. CDR3s include the opening cysteine and the closing phenylalanine or tryptophan. Fields, in order: CDR3 DNA, CDR3 protein, J gene, V gene, D gene, clone size. D genes are given only for firm matches. Rows may omit the clone size; those that give it use once, few, many or a size class.

cdr3_nt: TGCAGTGCTACAGAGCGGGAGTACAATGAGCAGTTCTTC
cdr3_aa: CSATEREYNEQFF
j_call: TRBJ2-1
v_call: TRBV20-1
d_call: TRBD2
clone_size: NA

cdr3_nt: TGTGCCAGCAGCAGGACAGGGGGGAACAATCAGCCCCAGCATTTT
cdr3_aa: CASSRTGGNNQPQHF
j_call: TRBJ1-5
v_call: TRBV6-1
d_call: TRBD1
clone_size: few

cdr3_nt: TGTGCCTGGAGTGTACTTGGAAGCAAAGAGACCCAGTACTTC
cdr3_aa: CAWSVLGSKETQYF
j_call: TRBJ2-5
v_call: TRBV30
d_call: NA
clone_size: once

cdr3_nt: TGTGCCAGCAGCGGTCCGGGACAGGGAATCACCGGGGAGCTGTTTTTT
cdr3_aa: CASSGPGQGITGELFF
j_call: TRBJ2-2
v_call: TRBV9
d_call: TRBD1
clone_size: few

cdr3_nt: TGTGCCAGCAGCCTTTCTCCCGGGCCGTTCTACGAGCAGTACTTC
cdr3_aa: CASSLSPGPFYEQYF
j_call: TRBJ2-7
v_call: TRBV7-8
d_call: NA
clone_size: NA

cdr3_nt: TGTGCCAGCAGCTTAGCGCGGGCGGGAGCGGTGGGAGATACGCAGTATTTT
cdr3_aa: CASSLARAGAVGDTQYF
j_call: TRBJ2-3
v_call: TRBV7-2
d_call: TRBD2
clone_size: few

cdr3_nt: TGTGCCAGCAGCAGAGCGGGGGCCTACGAGCAGTACTTC
cdr3_aa: CASSRAGAYEQYF
j_call: TRBJ2-7
v_call: TRBV7-9
d_call: TRBD2
clone_size: many

cdr3_nt: TGTGCCAGCAGCCCTAGGGGTACTAGCGGGTCCTACAATGAGCAGTTCTTC
cdr3_aa: CASSPRGTSGSYNEQFF
j_call: TRBJ2-1
v_call: TRBV7-8
d_call: TRBD2
clone_size: few

cdr3_nt: TGTGCCAGCAGTTCGGTAACTAGCGGGTTCTACGAGCAGTACTTC
cdr3_aa: CASSSVTSGFYEQYF
j_call: TRBJ2-7
v_call: TRBV6-2/TRBV6-3
d_call: TRBD2
clone_size: few

cdr3_nt: TGTGCCAGCAGTTACTCAGGAGGGCCCCGGACCGGGGAGCTGTTTTTT
cdr3_aa: CASSYSGGPRTGELFF
j_call: TRBJ2-2
v_call: TRBV6-5
d_call: NA
clone_size: few

cdr3_nt: TGCAGTGCCACGCCCCGACTAGAGTCCCTCACAGATACGCAGTATTTT
cdr3_aa: CSATPRLESLTDTQYF
j_call: TRBJ2-3
v_call: TRBV20-1
d_call: NA
clone_size: NA

cdr3_nt: TGTGCCAGCATATCCGGCGGGAGGCTCGGAGAGCAGTTCTTC
cdr3_aa: CASISGGRLGEQFF
j_call: TRBJ2-1
v_call: TRBV7-9
d_call: TRBD2
clone_size: NA

cdr3_nt: TGTGCCAGCAGCTCCCGGGACAGCTCCAACTACTACGAGCAGTACTTC
cdr3_aa: CASSSRDSSNYYEQYF
j_call: TRBJ2-7
v_call: TRBV7-3
d_call: TRBD1
clone_size: NA

cdr3_nt: TGTGCCAGCAGCTTCACCTATTCAGCCAATGAGCAGTTCTTC
cdr3_aa: CASSFTYSANEQFF
j_call: TRBJ2-1
v_call: TRBV5-4
d_call: NA
clone_size: NA

cdr3_nt: TGTGCCAGCAGCCTCCAGAGCGGCTACCAAGAGACCCAGTACTTC
cdr3_aa: CASSLQSGYQETQYF
j_call: TRBJ2-5
v_call: TRBV7-3
d_call: NA
clone_size: few

cdr3_nt: TGTGCCATCTGTGAATCCGGATATGGGGCCAACGTCCTGACTTTC
cdr3_aa: CAICESGYGANVLTF
j_call: TRBJ2-6
v_call: TRBV10-3
d_call: NA
clone_size: NA

cdr3_nt: TGTGCCAGCAGCTTGGCTAGCGAACGGGGGTCAGATACGCAGTATTTT
cdr3_aa: CASSLASERGSDTQYF
j_call: TRBJ2-3
v_call: TRBV5-6
d_call: NA
clone_size: NA

cdr3_nt: TGTGCCAGCAGCTTAGTGGCAGGAATCTACGAGCAGTACTTC
cdr3_aa: CASSLVAGIYEQYF
j_call: TRBJ2-7
v_call: TRBV7-2
d_call: NA
clone_size: few

cdr3_nt: TGTGCCAGCAGCCAAAGCTATGCCCCTAACTATGGCTACACCTTC
cdr3_aa: CASSQSYAPNYGYTF
j_call: TRBJ1-2
v_call: TRBV7-9
d_call: NA
clone_size: few

cdr3_nt: TGTGCCAGCAGCCCAACCGGACAGATCACTGAAGCTTTCTTT
cdr3_aa: CASSPTGQITEAFF
j_call: TRBJ1-1
v_call: TRBV7-3
d_call: NA
clone_size: NA

cdr3_nt: TGTGCCATCAGTGAGAGGGACTATTACAATGAGCAGTTCTTC
cdr3_aa: CAISERDYYNEQFF
j_call: TRBJ2-1
v_call: TRBV10-3
d_call: TRBD2
clone_size: NA

cdr3_nt: TGCGCCAGCAGCGGAGGGGTGTACGAGCAGTACTTC
cdr3_aa: CASSGGVYEQYF
j_call: TRBJ2-7
v_call: TRBV5-1
d_call: NA
clone_size: few

cdr3_nt: TGTGCCAGCAGCTTGGATGGTGGCCCTAGCTCCTACAATGAGCAGTTCTTC
cdr3_aa: CASSLDGGPSSYNEQFF
j_call: TRBJ2-1
v_call: TRBV5-5
d_call: NA
clone_size: NA

cdr3_nt: TGCGCCAGCAGCGGCACAGGGGCGAGAGAGACCCAGTACTTC
cdr3_aa: CASSGTGARETQYF
j_call: TRBJ2-5
v_call: TRBV5-1
d_call: TRBD1
clone_size: NA